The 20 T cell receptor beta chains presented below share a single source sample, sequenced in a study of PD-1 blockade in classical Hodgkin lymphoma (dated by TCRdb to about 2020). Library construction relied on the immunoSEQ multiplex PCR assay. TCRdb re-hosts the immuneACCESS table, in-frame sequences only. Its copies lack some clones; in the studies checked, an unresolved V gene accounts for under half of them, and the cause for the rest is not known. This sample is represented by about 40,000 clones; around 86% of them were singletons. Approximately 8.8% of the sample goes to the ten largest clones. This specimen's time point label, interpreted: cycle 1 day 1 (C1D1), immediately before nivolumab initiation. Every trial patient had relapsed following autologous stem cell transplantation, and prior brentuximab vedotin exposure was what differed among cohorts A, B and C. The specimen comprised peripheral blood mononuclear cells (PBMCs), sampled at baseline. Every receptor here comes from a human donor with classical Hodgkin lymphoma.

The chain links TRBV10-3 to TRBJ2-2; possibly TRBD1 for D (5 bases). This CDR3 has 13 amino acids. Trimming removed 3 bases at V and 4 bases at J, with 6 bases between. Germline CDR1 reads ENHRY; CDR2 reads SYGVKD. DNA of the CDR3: TGTGCCATCAGTGACAGGGTCACCGGGGAGCTGTTTTTT. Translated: CAISDRVTGELFF.

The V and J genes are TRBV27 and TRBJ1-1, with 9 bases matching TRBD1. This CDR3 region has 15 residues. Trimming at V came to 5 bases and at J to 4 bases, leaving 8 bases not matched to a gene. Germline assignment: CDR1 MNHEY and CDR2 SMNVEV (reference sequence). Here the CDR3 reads CASSLRQGGRTEAFF. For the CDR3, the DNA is TGTGCCAGCAGTCTCCGACAGGGGGGCCGCACTGAAGCTTTCTTT.

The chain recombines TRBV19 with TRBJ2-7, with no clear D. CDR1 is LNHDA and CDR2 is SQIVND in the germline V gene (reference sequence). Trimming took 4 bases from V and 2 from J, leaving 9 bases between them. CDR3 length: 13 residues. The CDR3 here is CASSTRSPYEQYF. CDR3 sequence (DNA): TGTGCCAGTAGTACCCGGAGTCCCTACGAGCAGTACTTC. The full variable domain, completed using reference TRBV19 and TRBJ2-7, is DGGITQSPKYLFRKEGQNVTLSCEQNLNHDAMYWYRQDPGQGLRLIYYSQIVNDFQKGDIAEGYSVSREKKESFPLTVTSAQKNPTAFYLCASSTRSPYEQYFGPGTRLTVT.

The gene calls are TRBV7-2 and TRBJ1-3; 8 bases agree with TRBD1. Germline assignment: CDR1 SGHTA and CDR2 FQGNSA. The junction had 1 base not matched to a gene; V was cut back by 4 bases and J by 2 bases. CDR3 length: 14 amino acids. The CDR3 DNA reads TGTGCCAGCAGCTCGGACAGGGCTGGAAACACCATATATTTT. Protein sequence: CASSSDRAGNTIYF. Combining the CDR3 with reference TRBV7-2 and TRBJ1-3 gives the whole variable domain GAGVSQSPSNKVTEKGKDVELRCDPISGHTALYWYRQSLGQGLEFLIYFQGNSAPDKSGLPSDRFSAERTGGSVSTLTIQRTQQEDSAVYLCASSSDRAGNTIYFGEGSWLTVV.

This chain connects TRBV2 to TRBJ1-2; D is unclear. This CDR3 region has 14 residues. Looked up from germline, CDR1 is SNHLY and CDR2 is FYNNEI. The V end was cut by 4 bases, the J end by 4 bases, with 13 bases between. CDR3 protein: CASSVDGSFYGYTF. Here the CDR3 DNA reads TGTGCCAGCAGTGTGGACGGCAGTTTCTATGGCTACACCTTC. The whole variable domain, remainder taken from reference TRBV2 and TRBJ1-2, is EPEVTQTPSHQVTQMGQEVILRCVPISNHLYFYWYRQILGQKVEFLVSFYNNEISEKSEIFDDQFSVERPDGSNFTLKIRSTKLEDSAMYFCASSVDGSFYGYTFGSGTRLTVV.

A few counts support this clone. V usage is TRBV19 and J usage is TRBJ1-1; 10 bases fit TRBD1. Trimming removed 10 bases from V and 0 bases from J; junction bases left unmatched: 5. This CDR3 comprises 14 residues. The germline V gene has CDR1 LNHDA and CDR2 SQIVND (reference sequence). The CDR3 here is CATGQGRVNTEAFF. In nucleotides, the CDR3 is TGTGCCACGGGACAGGGGCGAGTGAACACTGAAGCTTTCTTT.

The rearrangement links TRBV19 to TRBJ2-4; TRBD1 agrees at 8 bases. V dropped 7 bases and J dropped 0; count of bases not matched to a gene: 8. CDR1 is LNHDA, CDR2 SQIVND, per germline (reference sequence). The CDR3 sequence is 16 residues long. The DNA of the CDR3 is TGTGCCAGTACCGTGGACAGGGACGGAGCCAAAAACATTCAGTACTTC. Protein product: CASTVDRDGAKNIQYF.

This chain's CDR3 is CASSLQTGGGTEAFF. DNA for the CDR3: TGTGCCAGCAGTTTGCAGACAGGGGGTGGCACTGAAGCTTTCTTT. This chain links TRBV6-6 with TRBJ1-1; TRBD1 matches at 9 bases. The CDR3 totals 15 residues. The germline V gene encodes CDR1 MNHNY and CDR2 SVGAGI (reference sequence). Trimming at V came to 4 bases and at J to 4 bases, leaving 7 bases not matched to a gene.

DNA for the CDR3: TGTGCCAGCAGTTCCGGGCTCGGAAACACCATATATTTT. This codes for CASSSGLGNTIYF. The gene calls are TRBV5-6 and TRBJ1-3; D remains ambiguous. The germline CDR1 and CDR2 sequences are SGHDT and YYEEEE. Deletions cut 5 bases from V and 4 bases from J, with 10 bases between. CDR3 size: 13 residues. The variable domain in full, completed from reference TRBV5-6 and TRBJ1-3, reads DAGVTQSPTHLIKTRGQQVTLRCSPKSGHDTVSWYQQALGQGPQFIFQYYEEEERQRGNFPDRFSGHQFPNYSSELNVNALLLGDSALYLCASSSGLGNTIYFGEGSWLTVV.

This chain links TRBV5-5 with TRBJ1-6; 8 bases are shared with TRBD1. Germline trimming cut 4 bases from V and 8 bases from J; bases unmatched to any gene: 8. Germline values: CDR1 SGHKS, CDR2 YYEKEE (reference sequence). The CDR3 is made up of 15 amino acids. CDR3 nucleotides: TGTGCCAGCAGCCCGAGGACAGGGTTAGATTCACCCCTCCACTTT. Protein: CASSPRTGLDSPLHF.

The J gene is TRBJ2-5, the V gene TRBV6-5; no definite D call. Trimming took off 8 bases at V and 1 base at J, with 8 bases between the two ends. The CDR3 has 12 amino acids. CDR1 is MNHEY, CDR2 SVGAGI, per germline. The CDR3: CASQGSQETQYF. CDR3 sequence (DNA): TGTGCCAGCCAAGGGTCCCAAGAGACCCAGTACTTC.

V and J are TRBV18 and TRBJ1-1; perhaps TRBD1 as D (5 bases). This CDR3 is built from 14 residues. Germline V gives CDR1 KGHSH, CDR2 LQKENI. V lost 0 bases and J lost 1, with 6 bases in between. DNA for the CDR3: TGTGCCAGCTCACCACCAGGGGAGAACACTGAAGCTTTCTTT. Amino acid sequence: CASSPPGENTEAFF.

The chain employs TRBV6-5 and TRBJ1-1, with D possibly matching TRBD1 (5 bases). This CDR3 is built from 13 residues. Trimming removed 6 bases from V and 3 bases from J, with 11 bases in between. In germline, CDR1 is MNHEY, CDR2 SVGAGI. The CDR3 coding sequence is TGTGCCAGCAGGGCCGGGGCCTACACTGAAGCTTTCTTT. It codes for CASRAGAYTEAFF.

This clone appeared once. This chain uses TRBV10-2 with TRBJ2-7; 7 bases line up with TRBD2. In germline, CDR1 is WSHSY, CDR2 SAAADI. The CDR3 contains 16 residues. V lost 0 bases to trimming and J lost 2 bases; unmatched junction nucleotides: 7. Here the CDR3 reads CASSESWASGPYEQYF. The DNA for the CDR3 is TGCGCCAGCAGTGAGTCGTGGGCTAGCGGACCCTACGAGCAGTACTTC.

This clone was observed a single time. The CDR3, as DNA: TGTGCCATCAGTTTACAGAGTTCCACTGAAGCTTTCTTT. It yields the protein CAISLQSSTEAFF. The V call is TRBV10-3, the J call TRBJ1-1; no definite D call. The CDR3 runs 13 residues. V was pared by 5 bases and J by 4 bases, with 11 bases between. From germline, CDR1 is ENHRY and CDR2 SYGVKD.

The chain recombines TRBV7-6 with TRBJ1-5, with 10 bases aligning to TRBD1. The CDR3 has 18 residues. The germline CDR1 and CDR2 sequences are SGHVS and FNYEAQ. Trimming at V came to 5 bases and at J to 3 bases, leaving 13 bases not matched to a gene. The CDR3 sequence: CASSASPPGQGTNQPQHF. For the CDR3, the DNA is TGTGCCAGCAGCGCCTCACCACCGGGACAGGGGACCAATCAGCCCCAGCATTTT.

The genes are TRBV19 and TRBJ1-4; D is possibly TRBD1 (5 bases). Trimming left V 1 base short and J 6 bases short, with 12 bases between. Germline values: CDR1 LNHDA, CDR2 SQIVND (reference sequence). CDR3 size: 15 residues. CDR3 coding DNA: TGTGCCAGTAGTATAGTGTCGAAAGGGGATGAAAAACTGTTTTTT. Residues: CASSIVSKGDEKLFF.

The CDR3 DNA is TGCGCCAGCAGCAGGGAGACTAGCGGGAGTGGTACGCAGTATTTT. Translation: CASSRETSGSGTQYF. This sequence joins TRBV5-1 and TRBJ2-3; 12 bases are shared with TRBD2. Losses at the gene ends were 4 bases for V and 8 bases for J; bases not matched to a gene: 8. CDR1 and CDR2 (germline): SGHRS, YFSETQ. The CDR3 consists of 15 residues.

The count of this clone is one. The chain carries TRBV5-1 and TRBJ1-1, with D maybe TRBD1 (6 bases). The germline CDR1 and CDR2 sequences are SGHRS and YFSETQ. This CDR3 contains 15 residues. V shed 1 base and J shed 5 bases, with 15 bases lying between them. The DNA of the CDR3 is TGCGCCAGCAGCTTGCTAGGAAAGGGGGTAACTGAAGCTTTCTTT. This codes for CASSLLGKGVTEAFF.

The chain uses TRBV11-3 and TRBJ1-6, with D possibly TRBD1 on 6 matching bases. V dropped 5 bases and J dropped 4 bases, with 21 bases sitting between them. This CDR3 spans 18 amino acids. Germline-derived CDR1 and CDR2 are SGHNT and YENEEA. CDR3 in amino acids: CASSPRPTRQVYNSPLHF. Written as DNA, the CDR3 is TGTGCCAGCAGCCCTCGCCCGACCCGACAGGTTTATAATTCACCCCTCCACTTT.